Listed here are 29 T cell receptor beta chains from one sample, sequenced in a study of early T cells in non-severe SARS-CoV-2 infection. TCRdb passed the 5' RACE reads through MiXCR, listing each CDR3 protein once. In the table there are tens of thousands of distinct CDR3 sequences, around 9.3% of which are singletons. Material: whole blood. The receptors here all came from an adult who was a healthcare worker with PCR-confirmed SARS-CoV-2 infection or an uninfected control (not recorded which).

This clonotype was counted many times. The J gene is TRBJ2-1, the V gene TRBV12-3 or TRBV12-4; TRBD2 matches 13 bases. The junction had 7 bases not matched to a gene; V was cut back by 5 bases and J by 0 bases. The CDR3 contains 18 residues. In DNA, the CDR3 is TGTGCCAGCAGTCCCGGGACTAGCGGGGTGAGCTCCTACAATGAGCAGTTCTTC. This sequence encodes CASSPGTSGVSSYNEQFF.

The chain couples TRBV6-5 to TRBJ2-4, with 11 bases fitting TRBD2. From germline, CDR1 is MNHEY and CDR2 SVGAGI. The CDR3 sequence is 13 residues long. The V gene end was trimmed by 5 bases and the J gene end by 13 bases; junction bases not matched to a gene: 7. Here the CDR3 DNA reads TGTGCCAGCAGTCAAGGGACTAGCGGAGCGCAGTACTTC. Its translation: CASSQGTSGAQYF.

The chain couples TRBV18 to TRBJ1-4; D gene unclear. Trimming stripped 4 bases from V and 8 bases from J, with 17 bases between. In germline, CDR1 is KGHSH, CDR2 LQKENI. CDR3 length: 15 residues. The CDR3 sequence: CASSLDRGPGEKLFF. In nucleotides, the CDR3 is TGTGCCAGCTCACTGGACCGGGGTCCGGGGGAAAAACTGTTTTTT.

This clonotype was recorded many times. The chain couples TRBV29-1 to TRBJ2-1; no firm D call. The CDR3 sequence is 12 residues long. Trimming removed 1 base at V and 11 bases at J, with 12 bases between. CDR1 is SQVTM, CDR2 ANQGSEA, per germline. CDR3 sequence reads: CSVEVQAKKQFF. The CDR3 coding sequence is TGCAGCGTTGAAGTTCAGGCAAAAAAGCAGTTCTTC.

Points on this clonotype: One junction end does not reproduce the germline sequence, and a read error may be involved. This chain joins TRBV9 and TRBJ2-3; D is possibly TRBD2 (6 bases). The CDR3 totals 14 residues. Per germline, CDR1 SGDLS and CDR2 YYNGEE. The CDR3 DNA sequence: TGCGCCAGCAGCGTAGCGGTGGGGGGAGATACGCAGTATTTT. It specifies CASSVAVGGDTQYF.

This clonotype was seen a few times. The CDR3 DNA follows: TGTGCCAGCAGTACCCATCGGTGGGGCGAGCAGTACTTC. Its protein product is CASSTHRWGEQYF. This chain uses TRBV28 with TRBJ2-7; no firm D call. V was shortened by 5 bases and J by 6 bases, with 14 bases between the two germline ends. Germline V lookup: CDR1 MDHEN, CDR2 SYDVKM. This CDR3 region has 13 residues.

V and J are TRBV5-1 and TRBJ1-1; a possible D gene is TRBD1 (5 bases). The CDR3 contains 14 residues. Germline-derived CDR1 and CDR2 are SGHRS and YFSETQ. Trimming left V 3 bases short and J 4 bases short, with 13 bases between. In DNA, the CDR3 is TGCGCCAGCAGCTCTAGACAGTTTAGCACTGAAGCTTTCTTT. Protein product: CASSSRQFSTEAFF.

This clonotype was recorded many times. The V gene is TRBV24-1, the J gene TRBJ2-1; 7 nucleotides agree with TRBD2. CDR1 and CDR2 (germline): KGHDR, SFDVKD. The CDR3 contains 17 residues. The J segment lost 6 bases and the V segment lost 7 bases, leaving 17 bases of the junction unmatched. The CDR3: CATSPLCQRDPFNEQFF. DNA for the CDR3: TGTGCCACCAGCCCCCTCTGTCAGCGGGACCCCTTCAATGAGCAGTTCTTC.

This clonotype has ten or more counts. The gene calls are TRBV7-2 and TRBJ2-3; no firm D call. The CDR3 has 14 amino acids. Trimming stripped 5 bases from V and 1 base from J, with 10 bases between. CDR1 and CDR2 (germline): SGHTA, FQGNSA. CDR3 protein: CASSRRLGTDTQYF. DNA of the CDR3: TGTGCCAGCAGCCGCCGACTGGGCACAGATACGCAGTATTTT.

This clonotype occurred many times. V usage is TRBV3-1 and J usage is TRBJ2-1; 10 bases are shared with TRBD2. The CDR3 covers 16 residues. Germline CDR1 and CDR2: LGHDT and YNNKEL (reference sequence). The V segment lost 5 bases and the J segment 7 bases; nucleotides outside the gene matches: 11. The CDR3 loop reads CASSEIGSSGSNEQFF. CDR3 sequence (DNA): TGTGCCAGCAGCGAAATAGGGTCTAGCGGGAGTAATGAGCAGTTCTTC.

In its sample, this clonotype was seen many times. The chain carries TRBV24-1 and TRBJ2-3; D unresolved. Germline CDR1 is KGHDR and CDR2 is SFDVKD. V was shortened by 4 bases and J by 0 bases, with 13 bases between the two germline ends. This CDR3 comprises 16 residues. The CDR3 protein is CATSDPSPTSTDTQYF. CDR3 in DNA: TGTGCCACCAGTGACCCCAGCCCTACTAGCACAGATACGCAGTATTTT.

This clonotype was observed many times. CDR3: CASSSGQGGTPLHF. CDR3 DNA sequence: TGTGCCAGCAGCTCTGGACAGGGAGGTACACCCCTCCACTTT. This sequence joins TRBV5-4 and TRBJ1-6; 8 bases map to TRBD1. CDR1 SGHNT and CDR2 YYREEE come from the germline V gene (reference sequence). The CDR3 consists of 14 residues. Unmatched junction bases numbered 7, after V lost 3 bases and J lost 11 bases.

Ten or more counts support this clonotype. This rearrangement joins TRBV5-1 to TRBJ2-2, with 7 bases that match TRBD1. The CDR3 totals 15 residues. The junction had 5 bases not matched to a gene; V was cut back by 4 bases and J by 2 bases. Germline assignment: CDR1 SGHRS and CDR2 YFSETQ. The CDR3 nucleotides read TGCGCCAGCAGCCCAGAGGGGGCTAACACCGGGGAGCTGTTTTTT. It translates to CASSPEGANTGELFF.

The sample holds a few counts of this clonotype. The chain combines TRBV30 with TRBJ2-1; no clear D gene. The CDR3 extends over 13 amino acids. Trimming shortened V by 1 base and J by 5 bases, and 9 bases separated the two germline ends. CDR1 GTSNPN and CDR2 SVGIG come from the germline V gene (reference sequence). The CDR3, as DNA: TGTGCCTGGAGTGGACGGGCCGACAATGAGCAGTTCTTC. Encoded protein: CAWSGRADNEQFF.

In its sample, this clonotype was seen a few times. J is TRBJ2-1 and V is TRBV20-1; 9 positions match TRBD2. The trim removed 2 bases at V and 1 base at J, leaving 6 bases unmatched. Germline V lookup: CDR1 DFQATT, CDR2 SNEGSKA (reference sequence). This CDR3 comprises 16 residues. The CDR3: CSARIPAGGSYNEQFF. DNA for the CDR3: TGCAGTGCTAGAATCCCAGCGGGGGGATCCTACAATGAGCAGTTCTTC.

For this clonotype: This could be a read error, since a much larger clone is one nucleotide away. The chain joins TRBV12-5 to TRBJ1-1; 7 bases line up with TRBD1. From germline, CDR1 is LGHNT and CDR2 FRNRAP. The CDR3 length is 14 residues. CDR3 bases: TGTGCTAGTGGCACCGACAGGGCCAACACTGAAGCTCTCTTT. Translation gives CASGTDRANTEALF.

This clonotype showed up many times. This chain connects TRBV7-2 to TRBJ2-2, with TRBD2 matching 7 bases. There are 16 residues in the CDR3. V lost 6 bases, J lost 0 bases, and 7 bases stayed unmatched. CDR1 is SGHTA, CDR2 FQGNSA, per germline. CDR3 DNA: TGTGCCAGCAGGTTAAGCGGGACCGCGAACACCGGGGAGCTGTTTTTT. Translated: CASRLSGTANTGELFF.

This clonotype was seen many times. The V call is TRBV9, the J call TRBJ1-6; no clear D gene. This CDR3 has 12 amino acids. Trimming removed 0 bases from V and 10 bases from J, with 5 bases in between. In germline, CDR1 is SGDLS, CDR2 YYNGEE. CDR3 residues: CASSVGGSPLHF. DNA for the CDR3: TGTGCCAGCAGCGTAGGAGGGTCACCCCTCCACTTT.

This clonotype was counted only a few times. V usage is TRBV4-1 and J usage is TRBJ2-2; D remains unclear. CDR3 size: 13 residues. Germline V lookup: CDR1 MGHRA, CDR2 YSYEKL. Trimming took 1 base from V and 6 from J, leaving 6 bases between them. DNA of the CDR3: TGCGCCAGCAGCCAAGGGTTGGCCGGGGAGCTGTTTTTT. It is translated as CASSQGLAGELFF.

As for this clonotype: A much larger clonotype is one base distant, so this may be a read error. Here the CDR3 omits its conserved ending phenylalanine or tryptophan, so a read error is the likely source. This rearrangement joins TRBV3-1 to TRBJ2-7, with TRBD2 identical over 9 bases. The length of the CDR3 is 15 residues. The ends lost 1 base at V and 4 bases at J; junction bases unmatched: 5. Germline loops: CDR1 LGHDT, CDR2 YNNKEL (reference sequence). This CDR3 is CASSQVLAGEYEQYS. The DNA of the CDR3 is TGTGCCAGCAGCCAAGTCTTAGCGGGAGAATACGAGCAGTACTCC.

This clonotype was recorded a few times. This rearrangement joins TRBV7-3 to TRBJ2-1; 7 nucleotides agree with TRBD1. Germline V CDR1 and CDR2: SGHTA, FQGTGA. The CDR3 is 16 amino acids. J lost 2 bases, V lost 5 bases, and 9 bases had no gene match. The CDR3 spells CASSLAHTGAYNEQFF. In DNA form, the CDR3 reads TGTGCCAGCAGCCTGGCCCACACAGGGGCCTACAATGAGCAGTTCTTC. The variable domain in full, with the rest retrieved from reference TRBV7-3 and TRBJ2-1, is GAGVSQTPSNKVTEKGKYVELRCDPISGHTALYWYRQSLGQGPEFLIYFQGTGAADDSGLPNDRFFAVRPEGSVSTLKIQRTERGDSAVYLCASSLAHTGAYNEQFFGPGTRLTVL.

This clonotype has only a few counts. The chain carries TRBV6-2 or TRBV6-3 and TRBJ1-4, with TRBD1 as a possible D gene (5 bases). V was shortened by 2 bases and J by 4 bases, with 17 bases between the two germline ends. Germline-derived CDR1 and CDR2 are MNHEY and SVGEGT. This CDR3 contains 17 residues. Here the CDR3 reads CASSYRGDNLYNEKLFF. The CDR3 region has the DNA TGTGCCAGCAGTTACAGGGGCGATAACTTATATAATGAAAAACTGTTTTTT.

This chain joins TRBV25-1 and TRBJ2-5; D unclear. The CDR3 is made up of 14 amino acids. Germline loops: CDR1 MGHDK, CDR2 SYGVNS. V lost 4 bases to trimming and J lost 0 bases, with 9 bases between them. The CDR3 DNA sequence: TGTGCCAGCAGTGTCCAGGAGCACCAAGAGACCCAGTACTTC. Residues: CASSVQEHQETQYF.

In its sample, this clonotype was seen a few times. The genes are TRBV28 and TRBJ1-6; weak D call: TRBD1 (5 bases). The CDR3 totals 16 residues. CDR1 MDHEN and CDR2 SYDVKM come from the germline V gene. The ends were cut back, 5 bases at V and 7 bases at J, with 18 bases in the middle. The CDR3 sequence is CASSPYRAGRNSPLHF. Written as DNA, the CDR3 is TGTGCCAGCAGTCCCTATCGGGCAGGGCGGAATTCACCCCTCCACTTT.

This sequence joins TRBV7-2 and TRBJ2-1, with D perhaps given as TRBD1 or TRBD2 (5 bases each). The V end was cut by 5 bases, the J end by 7 bases, with 18 bases between. Per germline, CDR1 SGHTA and CDR2 FQGNSA. The CDR3 length is 15 residues. The CDR3 DNA reads TGTGCCAGCAGCAGAACGGGGCCCCCGGAGAATGAGCAGTTCTTC. It is translated as CASSRTGPPENEQFF.

The rearrangement uses TRBV12-3 or TRBV12-4 and TRBJ1-1, with 8 bases lining up with TRBD1. The V and J ends lost 11 bases and 5 bases, in that order; junction bases with no gene match: 19. The CDR3 is 16 residues long. For the CDR3, the DNA is TGTGCCTCCAGCACTTATGGCAGGGGGCGAGGGACTGAAGCTTTCTTT. Translation gives CASSTYGRGRGTEAFF.

This clonotype was counted many times. The gene calls are TRBV27 and TRBJ1-5; 7 nucleotides agree with TRBD1. Germline CDR1 and CDR2: MNHEY and SMNVEV (reference sequence). The CDR3 has 14 residues. The trim removed 3 bases at V and 4 bases at J, leaving 3 bases unmatched. The chain's CDR3 is CASSLGQTNQPQHF. As DNA, the CDR3 is TGTGCCAGCAGTTTGGGACAGACTAATCAGCCCCAGCATTTT.

This clonotype was recorded at least ten times. The V gene is TRBV2, the J gene TRBJ1-5; D gene unclear. The CDR3 is made up of 16 amino acids. Trimming pared 4 bases from V and 3 bases from J, leaving 16 bases between. The germline gives CDR1 SNHLY, CDR2 FYNNEI. CDR3 protein: CASSAVGRITNQPQHF. The DNA for the CDR3 is TGTGCCAGCAGTGCCGTAGGACGGATAACCAATCAGCCCCAGCATTTT.

This clonotype was detected many times. The chain combines TRBV7-3 with TRBJ2-6; 11 bases fit TRBD1. V was pared by 2 bases and J by 4 bases, with 4 bases of the junction left unmatched. This CDR3 region has 17 residues. Germline values: CDR1 SGHTA, CDR2 FQGTGA. CDR3 bases: TGTGCCAGCAGCTTATCGGACAGGGGGCCCGGGGCCAACGTCCTGACTTTC. As protein: CASSLSDRGPGANVLTF.